One and the same sample provided the 22 T cell receptor beta chains below, sequenced in a study of vaccination effects on CD4 cells after COVID-19. Sequencing in the ViraFEST assay came after antigen-specific CD4+ T cells had been expanded with viral peptide pools, which were used to stimulate PBMC. Investigators separated out CD4+ T cells once about 10 days of culture had passed. Either the mRNA-1273 or the BNT162b2 vaccine was given to participants as two doses. The table came from immunoSEQ multiplex PCR; TCRdb's copy has only in-frame clones and leaves some out. Of 25,000 to 40,000 clones in the sample, approximately 60% were seen once. These TCRs' antigens remain unknown. This specimen was CD4+ T cells from PBMCs cultured with SARS-CoV-2 spike peptides, taken after COVID-19 vaccination. These receptors originate from a human donor who received a COVID-19 vaccine.

This rearrangement joins TRBV7-6 to TRBJ1-2; D is perhaps TRBD1 (5 bases). The V end lost 5 bases, the J end lost 7 bases, and 20 bases lay between the germline ends. There are 15 residues in the CDR3. The germline CDR1 and CDR2 sequences are SGHVS and FNYEAQ. The CDR3 nucleotides read TGTGCCAGCAGCCCCCCCTTGGGAGGGGTTGGTGGCTACACCTTC. Amino acid sequence: CASSPPLGGVGGYTF.

The V gene is TRBV5-4, the J gene TRBJ2-7; TRBD1 aligns across 7 bases. The CDR3 covers 15 residues. Germline CDR1 is SGHNT and CDR2 is YYREEE (reference sequence). Trimming cost V 4 bases and J 3 bases; bases outside gene matches: 10. CDR3 sequence: CASSDRGLGGYEQYF. The CDR3 DNA is TGTGCCAGCAGCGATAGGGGGCTAGGTGGCTACGAGCAGTACTTC.

The V call is TRBV10-3, the J call TRBJ2-5; D might be TRBD1 (6 bases). The CDR3 length is 13 residues. CDR1 is ENHRY, CDR2 SYGVKD, per germline. V was cut by 6 bases and J by 4 bases, with 12 bases left in between. The CDR3 DNA follows: TGTGCCATCAGCTACAGGGATAGAGAGACCCAGTACTTC. It is translated as CAISYRDRETQYF.

Only one count was recorded for this clone. This sequence joins TRBV6-5 and TRBJ1-5, with D perhaps matching TRBD1 (6 bases). The CDR3 is 15 residues long. From germline, CDR1 is MNHEY and CDR2 SVGAGI. V was shortened by 2 bases and J by 7 bases, with 15 bases between the two germline ends. The CDR3 spells CASSYQQGMWQPQHF. The DNA of the CDR3 is TGTGCCAGCAGTTACCAGCAGGGGATGTGGCAGCCCCAGCATTTT.

The chain carries TRBV7-9 and TRBJ1-4; perhaps TRBD1 as D (6 bases). The V end lost 0 bases, the J end lost 7 bases, and 12 bases lay between the germline ends. CDR3 length equals 15 residues. Germline V gene lookup returns CDR1 SEHNR and CDR2 FQNEAQ (reference sequence). CDR3 in DNA: TGTGCCAGCAGCTTAGCGCGGGGGCTGCGTGAAAAACTGTTTTTT. Protein sequence: CASSLARGLREKLFF.

V usage is TRBV7-9 and J usage is TRBJ2-5; D tentatively reads TRBD1 or TRBD2 (5 bases each). V lost 0 bases, J lost 5 bases, and 10 bases lay in between. Per germline, CDR1 SEHNR and CDR2 FQNEAQ (reference sequence). The CDR3 totals 14 residues. The DNA of the CDR3 is TGTGCCAGCAGCTTAGCCGGGGCCTGGGAGACCCAGTACTTC. Translated: CASSLAGAWETQYF. The full variable domain, completed using reference TRBV7-9 and TRBJ2-5, is DTGVSQNPRHKITKRGQNVTFRCDPISEHNRLYWYRQTLGQGPEFLTYFQNEAQLEKSRLLSDRFSAERPKGSFSTLEIQRTEQGDSAMYLCASSLAGAWETQYFGPGTRLLVL.

The chain uses TRBV3-1 (or the pseudogene TRBV3-2) and TRBJ2-1; 8 bases are a match to TRBD1. With V trimmed by 4 bases and J by 1 base, 3 bases remained unmatched. Germline V gene sequence: CDR1 LGHDT, CDR2 YNNKEL (reference sequence). This CDR3 is 15 amino acids long. The CDR3 DNA is TGTGCCAGCAGCCCCGGACAGGGATCCTACAATGAGCAGTTCTTC. It codes for CASSPGQGSYNEQFF.

The chain has TRBV5-4 and TRBJ2-7; no reliable D call. Germline lookup yields CDR1 SGHNT and CDR2 YYREEE (reference sequence). Trimming shortened V by 0 bases and J by 3 bases, and 7 bases separated the two germline ends. The CDR3 is made up of 13 amino acids. CDR3 sequence (DNA): TGTGCCAGCAGCTTGGCGGGCAGCTACGAGCAGTACTTC. Encoded protein: CASSLAGSYEQYF.

The CDR3 reads CASSQDSYGTSGNNEQFF. CDR3 coding DNA: TGTGCCAGCAGCCAAGATAGCTACGGGACTAGCGGAAACAATGAGCAGTTCTTC. The chain joins TRBV4-2 to TRBJ2-1, with TRBD2 identical over 11 bases. Germline CDR1 is LGHNA and CDR2 is YNFKEQ. This CDR3 is built from 18 residues. With 0 bases clipped from V and 5 bases from J, the junction kept 9 bases outside the gene matches.

The chain combines TRBV9 with TRBJ2-7, with TRBD2 identical over 10 bases. The J segment lost 6 bases and the V segment lost 0 bases, leaving 9 bases of the junction unmatched. The CDR3 covers 16 residues. Germline CDR1 and CDR2: SGDLS and YYNGEE. The CDR3 sequence is CASSVGPSGSRVEQYF. CDR3 in DNA: TGTGCCAGCAGCGTAGGTCCTAGCGGGAGTAGAGTCGAGCAGTACTTC.

This chain joins TRBV5-1 and TRBJ2-7; TRBD1 matches 12 bases. The ends lost 1 base at V and 3 bases at J; junction bases unmatched: 5. The CDR3 sequence is 16 residues long. Germline CDR1 SGHRS, CDR2 YFSETQ. CDR3: CASSLWGQGANYEQYF. The CDR3 bases are TGCGCCAGCAGCTTGTGGGGACAGGGGGCTAACTACGAGCAGTACTTC.

The chain couples TRBV5-1 to TRBJ2-2; TRBD2 aligns across 8 bases. The CDR3 has 17 residues. The V and J ends lost 5 bases and 0 bases, in that order; junction bases with no gene match: 9. Germline CDR1 is SGHRS and CDR2 is YFSETQ. The CDR3 coding sequence is TGCGCCAGCAGTCCGAGGCCGGGACTAGCGAACACCGGGGAGCTGTTTTTT. It yields the protein CASSPRPGLANTGELFF. Full variable domain (rest looked up from reference TRBV5-1 and TRBJ2-2): KAGVTQTPRYLIKTRGQQVTLSCSPISGHRSVSWYQQTPGQGLQFLFEYFSETQRNKGNFPGRFSGRQFSNSRSEMNVSTLELGDSALYLCASSPRPGLANTGELFFGEGSRLTVL.

The chain combines TRBV10-3 with TRBJ2-1; no clear D. Per germline, CDR1 ENHRY and CDR2 SYGVKD. Deletions cut 2 bases from V and 0 bases from J, with 11 bases between. CDR3 size: 16 residues. In nucleotides, the CDR3 is TGTGCCATCAGTGAGAGAAGGGCAAGCTCCTACAATGAGCAGTTCTTC. Its protein is CAISERRASSYNEQFF.

V is TRBV3-1 (or the pseudogene TRBV3-2) and J is TRBJ2-2, with 7 bases lining up with TRBD1. Germline values: CDR1 LGHDT, CDR2 YNNKEL (reference sequence). V shed 0 bases, J shed 4 bases, and the junction held 5 bases outside the gene matches. CDR3 length: 16 residues. CDR3 sequence: CASSQDQGVGTGELFF. DNA of the CDR3: TGTGCCAGCAGCCAAGATCAGGGGGTCGGCACCGGGGAGCTGTTTTTT.

V and J are TRBV5-1 and TRBJ2-4; 11 bases fit TRBD2. Germline trimming cut 4 bases from V and 6 bases from J; bases unmatched to any gene: 3. Germline V gene sequence: CDR1 SGHRS, CDR2 YFSETQ. The CDR3 totals 14 residues. Here the CDR3 DNA reads TGCGCCAGCAGCAATAGCGGGGGGGGAAACATTCAGTACTTC. Amino acids: CASSNSGGGNIQYF.

The gene calls are TRBV2 and TRBJ1-2, with D unclear. The V gene lost 7 bases and the J gene lost 6 bases, with 15 bases spanning the gap. Germline V gives CDR1 SNHLY, CDR2 FYNNEI. There are 13 residues in the CDR3. The CDR3 nucleotides are TGTGCCAGCACCTCACGGGTGGAGGATGGCTACACCTTC. Its protein product is CASTSRVEDGYTF.

V and J are TRBV6-5 and TRBJ2-7; tentative D call: TRBD1 (6 bases). CDR1 is MNHEY and CDR2 is SVGAGI in the germline V gene. This CDR3 spans 13 amino acids. V was pared by 8 bases and J by 3 bases, with 14 bases between. The DNA for the CDR3 is TGTGCCAGCCGAAGGGCGGACAGCTACGAGCAGTACTTC. Translating gives CASRRADSYEQYF.

The V and J genes are TRBV5-1 and TRBJ2-3, with D unclear. The CDR3 covers 16 residues. V dropped 0 bases and J dropped 1 base, with 12 bases sitting between them. In germline, CDR1 is SGHRS, CDR2 YFSETQ. CDR3 in DNA: TGCGCCAGCAGCTTGGGGTTCGGCAGCGGCACAGATACGCAGTATTTT. Translated: CASSLGFGSGTDTQYF.

The V and J genes are TRBV18 and TRBJ1-2; D not resolved. Germline CDR1 is KGHSH and CDR2 is LQKENI. The CDR3 sequence is 13 residues long. Trimming cost V 2 bases and J 2 bases, with 6 bases left between them. The CDR3 DNA reads TGTGCCAGCTCACCAGTTAGAAACTATGGCTACACCTTC. Its translation: CASSPVRNYGYTF.

The gene calls are TRBV25-1 and TRBJ1-1; D unclear. The CDR3 runs 14 residues. Germline CDR1 MGHDK, CDR2 SYGVNS. Trimming took 5 bases from V and 3 from J, leaving 13 bases between them. This CDR3 is CASSPWARDTEAFF. The CDR3 region has the DNA TGTGCCAGCAGTCCGTGGGCGAGGGACACTGAAGCTTTCTTT.

This clone was detected a few times. The chain carries TRBV3-1 (or the pseudogene TRBV3-2) and TRBJ2-7, with D possibly being TRBD1 (5 bases). This CDR3 spans 14 amino acids. The ends were cut back, 1 base at V and 3 bases at J, with 10 bases in the middle. The germline V gene has CDR1 LGHDT and CDR2 YNNKEL (reference sequence). CDR3 amino acids: CASSQAAGIYEQYF. DNA of the CDR3: TGTGCCAGCAGCCAAGCCGCAGGGATCTACGAGCAGTACTTC.

The rearrangement uses TRBV30 and TRBJ1-2; TRBD1 matches at 7 bases. In germline, CDR1 is GTSNPN, CDR2 SVGIG (reference sequence). The CDR3 spans 18 residues. J was trimmed by 5 bases and V by 1 base; bases with no gene match: 19. The chain's CDR3 is CAWSGGPAFDRDGYGYTF. The CDR3 DNA reads TGTGCCTGGAGTGGGGGTCCCGCTTTTGACAGGGACGGATATGGCTACACCTTC.